This TCR beta chain was retrieved from a study of cytomegalovirus exposure and HLA in healthy donors. The germline V gene encodes CDR1 LGHNA and CDR2 YNFKEQ. The CDR3 contains 14 residues. Trimming stripped 0 bases from V and 2 bases from J, with 8 bases between. PCR used 60 Vbeta primers and 13 Jbeta primers. Produced via immunoSEQ multiplex PCR; TCRdb's table is partial and in-frame only. The data show approximately 220,000 clones, about four fifths seen once. The chain recombines TRBV4-2 with TRBJ2-7; possible D gene TRBD1, 5 bases. The receptor comes from a man aged 40-49 years in good health and CMV-seropositive. Input material: PBMCs. The CDR3 is CASSQEGVPYEQYF. CDR3 DNA: TGTGCCAGCAGCCAAGAAGGGGTCCCCTACGAGCAGTACTTC.